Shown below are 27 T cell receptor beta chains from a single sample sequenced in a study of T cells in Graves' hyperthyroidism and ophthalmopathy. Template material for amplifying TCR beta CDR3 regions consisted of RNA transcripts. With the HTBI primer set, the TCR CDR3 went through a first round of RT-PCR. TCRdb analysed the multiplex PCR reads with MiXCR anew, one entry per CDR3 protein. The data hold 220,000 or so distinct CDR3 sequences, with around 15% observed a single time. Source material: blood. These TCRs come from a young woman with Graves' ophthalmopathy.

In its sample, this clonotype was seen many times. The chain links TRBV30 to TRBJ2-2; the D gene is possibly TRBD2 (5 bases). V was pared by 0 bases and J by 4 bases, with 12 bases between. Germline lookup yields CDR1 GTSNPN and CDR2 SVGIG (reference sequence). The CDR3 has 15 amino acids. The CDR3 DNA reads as TGTGCCTGGAGTGTAAGTGGGAGCGCCACCGGGGAGCTGTTTTTT. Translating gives CAWSVSGSATGELFF.

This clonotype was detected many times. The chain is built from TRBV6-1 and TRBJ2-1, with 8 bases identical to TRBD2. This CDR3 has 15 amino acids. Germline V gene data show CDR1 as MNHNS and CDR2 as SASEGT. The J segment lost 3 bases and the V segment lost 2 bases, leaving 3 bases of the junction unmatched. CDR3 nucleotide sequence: TGTGCCAGCAGTGAAAGGCTAGCGGGCTACAATGAGCAGTTCTTC. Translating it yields CASSERLAGYNEQFF.

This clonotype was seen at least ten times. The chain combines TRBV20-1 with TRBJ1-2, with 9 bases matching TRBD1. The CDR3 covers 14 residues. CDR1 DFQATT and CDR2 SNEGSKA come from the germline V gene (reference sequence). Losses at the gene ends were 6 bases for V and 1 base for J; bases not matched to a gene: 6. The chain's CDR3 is CSANDRGDNYGYTF. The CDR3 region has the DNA TGCAGTGCCAATGACAGGGGGGATAACTATGGCTACACCTTC.

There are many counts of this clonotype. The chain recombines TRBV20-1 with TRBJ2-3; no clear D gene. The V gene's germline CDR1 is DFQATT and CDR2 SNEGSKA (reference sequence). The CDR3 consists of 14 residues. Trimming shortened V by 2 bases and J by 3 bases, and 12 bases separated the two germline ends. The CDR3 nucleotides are TGCAGTGCTAGACCCCGGGTAGGGACAGATACGCAGTATTTT. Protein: CSARPRVGTDTQYF.

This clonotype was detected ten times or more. The DNA for the CDR3 is TGTGCCATCAGTGGTTTAAACACTGAAGCTTTCTTT. Translated: CAISGLNTEAFF. This chain links TRBV10-3 with TRBJ1-1; no clear D. Per germline, CDR1 ENHRY and CDR2 SYGVKD. Trimming removed 4 bases from V and 2 bases from J, with 5 bases in between. CDR3 length: 12 amino acids.

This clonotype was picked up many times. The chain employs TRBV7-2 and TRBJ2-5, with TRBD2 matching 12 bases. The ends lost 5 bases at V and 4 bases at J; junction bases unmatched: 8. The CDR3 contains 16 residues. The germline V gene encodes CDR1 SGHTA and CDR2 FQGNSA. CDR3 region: CASSARKTSGRETQYF. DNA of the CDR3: TGTGCCAGCAGCGCCCGTAAGACTAGCGGGAGAGAGACCCAGTACTTC.

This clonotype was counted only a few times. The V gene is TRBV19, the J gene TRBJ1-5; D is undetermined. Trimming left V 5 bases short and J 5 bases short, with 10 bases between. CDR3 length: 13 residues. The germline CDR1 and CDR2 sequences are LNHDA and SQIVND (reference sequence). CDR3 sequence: CASSPDFDQPQHF. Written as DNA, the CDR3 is TGTGCCAGTAGTCCGGATTTCGATCAGCCCCAGCATTTT.

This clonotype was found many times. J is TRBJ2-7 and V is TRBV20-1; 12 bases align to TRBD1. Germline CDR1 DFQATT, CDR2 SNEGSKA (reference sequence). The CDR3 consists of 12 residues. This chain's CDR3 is CSGTGGRYEQYF. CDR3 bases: TGCAGCGGGACAGGGGGCAGGTACGAGCAGTACTTC.

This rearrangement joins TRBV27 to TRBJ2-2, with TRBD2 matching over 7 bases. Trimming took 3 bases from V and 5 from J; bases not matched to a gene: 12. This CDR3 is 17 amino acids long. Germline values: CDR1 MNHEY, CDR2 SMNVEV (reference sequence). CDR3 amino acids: CASSFEKRAGRTGELFF. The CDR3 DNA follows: TGTGCCAGCAGTTTTGAAAAGCGGGCCGGGAGGACCGGGGAGCTGTTTTTT.

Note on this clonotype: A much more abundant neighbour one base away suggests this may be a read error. The CDR3 is CASKGGLSTEAFF. In DNA, the CDR3 is TGTGCCAGCAAGGGGGGTTTGAGCACTGAAGCTTTCTTT. The rearrangement uses TRBV6-1 and TRBJ1-1, with a weak D call TRBD1 (6 bases). V dropped 7 bases and J dropped 4 bases, with 13 bases sitting between them. The CDR3 sequence is 13 residues long. CDR1 and CDR2 from the germline V gene are MNHNS and SASEGT.

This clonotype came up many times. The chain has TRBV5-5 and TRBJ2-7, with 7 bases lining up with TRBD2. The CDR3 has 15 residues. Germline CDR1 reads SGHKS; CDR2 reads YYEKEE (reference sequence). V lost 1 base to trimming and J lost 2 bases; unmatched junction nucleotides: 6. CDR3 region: CASSLLPSGTYEQYF. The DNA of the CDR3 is TGTGCCAGCAGCTTGCTTCCTAGCGGTACCTACGAGCAGTACTTC.

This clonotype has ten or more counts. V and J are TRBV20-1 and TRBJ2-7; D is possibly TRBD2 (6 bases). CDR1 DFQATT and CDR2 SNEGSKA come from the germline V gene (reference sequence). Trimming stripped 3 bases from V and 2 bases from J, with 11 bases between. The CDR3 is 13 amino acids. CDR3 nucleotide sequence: TGCAGTGCTAGTCCTGCGGGAACCTACGAGCAGTACTTC. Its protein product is CSASPAGTYEQYF.

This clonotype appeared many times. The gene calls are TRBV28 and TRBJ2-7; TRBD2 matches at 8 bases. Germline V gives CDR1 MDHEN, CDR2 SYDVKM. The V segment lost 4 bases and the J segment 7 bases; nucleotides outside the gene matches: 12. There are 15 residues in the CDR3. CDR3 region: CASSSPGLVSREQYF. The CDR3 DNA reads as TGTGCCAGCAGTTCTCCGGGACTAGTGTCCCGTGAGCAGTACTTC.

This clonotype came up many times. The CDR3, as DNA: TGTGCCAGCAGTTTTACCGGCAGGGACACCGGGGAGCTGTTTTTT. Protein sequence: CASSFTGRDTGELFF. The V call is TRBV12-3 or TRBV12-4, the J call TRBJ2-2, with TRBD1 as a possible D gene (5 bases). Trimming shortened V by 3 bases and J by 3 bases, and 11 bases separated the two germline ends. CDR3 size: 15 residues.

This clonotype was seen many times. The CDR3 DNA is TGTGCCAGCAGTTCCCCCGGGGGACTAGCGAGACACAATGAGCAGTTCTTC. Its protein is CASSSPGGLARHNEQFF. The chain is built from TRBV27 and TRBJ2-1; 10 bases are a match to TRBD2. Trimming at V came to 4 bases and at J to 5 bases, leaving 11 bases not matched to a gene. Germline V gene sequence: CDR1 MNHEY, CDR2 SMNVEV (reference sequence). CDR3 length: 17 amino acids.

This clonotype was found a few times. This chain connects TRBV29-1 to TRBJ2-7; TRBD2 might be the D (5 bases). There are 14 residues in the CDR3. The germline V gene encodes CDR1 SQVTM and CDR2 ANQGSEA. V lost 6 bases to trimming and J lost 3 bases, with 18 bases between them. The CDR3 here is CSVQLAGPNYEQYF. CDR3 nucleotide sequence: TGCAGCGTCCAATTGGCGGGCCCCAACTACGAGCAGTACTTC.

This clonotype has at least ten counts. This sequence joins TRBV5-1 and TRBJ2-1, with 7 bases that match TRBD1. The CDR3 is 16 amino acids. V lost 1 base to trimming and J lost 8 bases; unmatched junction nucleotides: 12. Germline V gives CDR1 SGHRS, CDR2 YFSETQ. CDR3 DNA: TGCGCCAGCAGCTTGAGGAGTACAGGGGTTAGGCATGAGCAGTTCTTC. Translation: CASSLRSTGVRHEQFF.

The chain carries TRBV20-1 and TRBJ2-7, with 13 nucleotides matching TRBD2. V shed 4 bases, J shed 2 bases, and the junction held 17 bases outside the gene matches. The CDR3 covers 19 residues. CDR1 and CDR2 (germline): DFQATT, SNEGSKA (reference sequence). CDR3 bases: TGCAGTGCTACCCGGCCCCAGGGGACTAGCGGGACTGGTCCCTACGAGCAGTACTTC. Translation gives CSATRPQGTSGTGPYEQYF.

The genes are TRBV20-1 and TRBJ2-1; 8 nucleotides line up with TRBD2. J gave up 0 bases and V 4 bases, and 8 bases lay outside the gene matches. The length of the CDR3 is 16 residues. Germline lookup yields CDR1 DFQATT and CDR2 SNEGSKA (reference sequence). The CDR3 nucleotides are TGCAGTGCTATCAGAGAGAGCGGGAGCTCCTACAATGAGCAGTTCTTC. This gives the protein CSAIRESGSSYNEQFF.

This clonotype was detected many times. CDR3 in DNA: TGTGCCAGCAGCGACGCTAGCGGAGCTAGCACAGATACGCAGTATTTT. This sequence encodes CASSDASGASTDTQYF. The chain has TRBV9 and TRBJ2-3; 7 bases agree with TRBD2. Trimming took 3 bases from V and 0 from J; bases not matched to a gene: 7. This CDR3 has 16 amino acids. The germline CDR1 and CDR2 sequences are SGDLS and YYNGEE.

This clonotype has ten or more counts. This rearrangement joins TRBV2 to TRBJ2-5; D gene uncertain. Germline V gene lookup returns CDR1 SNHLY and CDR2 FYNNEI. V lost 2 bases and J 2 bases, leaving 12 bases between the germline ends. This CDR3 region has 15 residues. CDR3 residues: CASSEMSPLQETQYF. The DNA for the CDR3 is TGTGCCAGCAGTGAAATGTCCCCCCTTCAAGAGACCCAGTACTTC.

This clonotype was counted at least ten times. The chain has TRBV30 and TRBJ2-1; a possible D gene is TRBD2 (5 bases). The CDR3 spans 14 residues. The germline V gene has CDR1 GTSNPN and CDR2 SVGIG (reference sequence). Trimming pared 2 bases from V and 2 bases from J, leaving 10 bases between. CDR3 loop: CAWSLRGAYNEQFF. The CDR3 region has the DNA TGTGCCTGGAGTCTCCGGGGAGCCTACAATGAGCAGTTCTTC.

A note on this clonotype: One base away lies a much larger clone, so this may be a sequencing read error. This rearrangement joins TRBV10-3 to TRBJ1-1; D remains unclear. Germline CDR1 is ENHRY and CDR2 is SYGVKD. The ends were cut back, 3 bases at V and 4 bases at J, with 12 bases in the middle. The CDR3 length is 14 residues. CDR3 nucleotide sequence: TGTGCCATCAGTGATTTGGGGAGGGCCACTGAAGCTTTCTTT. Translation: CAISDLGRATEAFF.

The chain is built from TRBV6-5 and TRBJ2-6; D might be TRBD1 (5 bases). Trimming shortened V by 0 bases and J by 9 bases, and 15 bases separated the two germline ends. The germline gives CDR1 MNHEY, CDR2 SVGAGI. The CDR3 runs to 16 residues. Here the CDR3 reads CASSYSPQQGFNVLTF. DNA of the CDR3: TGTGCCAGCAGTTACTCGCCCCAGCAGGGATTCAACGTCCTGACTTTC.

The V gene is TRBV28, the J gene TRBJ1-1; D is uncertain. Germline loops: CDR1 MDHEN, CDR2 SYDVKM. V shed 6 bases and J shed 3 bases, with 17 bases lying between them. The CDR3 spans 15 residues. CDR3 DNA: TGTGCCAGCAGCTTAACCGGGAGCCAAGACACTGAAGCTTTCTTT. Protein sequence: CASSLTGSQDTEAFF.

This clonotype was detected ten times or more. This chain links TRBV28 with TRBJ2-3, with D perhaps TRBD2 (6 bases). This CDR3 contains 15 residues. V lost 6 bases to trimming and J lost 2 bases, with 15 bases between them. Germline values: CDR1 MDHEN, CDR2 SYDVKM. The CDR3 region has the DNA TGTGCCAGCAGCCAAACTAGCCGTTCCACAGATACGCAGTATTTT. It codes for CASSQTSRSTDTQYF.

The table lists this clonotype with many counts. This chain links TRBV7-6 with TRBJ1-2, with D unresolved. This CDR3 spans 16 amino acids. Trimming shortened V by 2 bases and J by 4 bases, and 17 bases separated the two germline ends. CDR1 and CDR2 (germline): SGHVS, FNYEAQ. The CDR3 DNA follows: TGTGCCAGCAGCTTATCCGAACGACCAACCACCTATGGCTACACCTTC. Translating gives CASSLSERPTTYGYTF.